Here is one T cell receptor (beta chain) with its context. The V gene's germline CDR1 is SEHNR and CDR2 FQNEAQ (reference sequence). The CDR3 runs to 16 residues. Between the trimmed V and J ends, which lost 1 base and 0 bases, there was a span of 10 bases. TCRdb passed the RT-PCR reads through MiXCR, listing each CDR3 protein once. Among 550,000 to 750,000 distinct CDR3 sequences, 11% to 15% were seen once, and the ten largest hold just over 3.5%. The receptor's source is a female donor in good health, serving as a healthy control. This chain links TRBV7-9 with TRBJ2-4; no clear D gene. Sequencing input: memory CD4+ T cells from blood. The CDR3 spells CASSLGRQVAKNIQYF. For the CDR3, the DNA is TGTGCCAGCAGCTTAGGCCGACAAGTAGCCAAAAACATTCAGTACTTC.